This T cell receptor beta chain was identified during a study of beta chain features in type 1 diabetes (dated by TCRdb to between 2018 and 2020). Broadly, across the study: Mean age, gender distribution, total cell number and subset yield did not differ between patients and healthy donors. A total of about 100,000,000 sorted cells were examined across all samples, and RNA yield correlated strongly with the number of cells per subset. The study compared the TCRB repertoires of sorted circulating CD4+ T cell subsets in recently diagnosed type 1 diabetes patients with those in matched healthy donors. Regulatory and stem cell-like memory subsets were obtained from only 8 patients and about eight healthy donors, while naive and central memory subsets were obtained from all 28 donors. The investigation overall reported the following: In all four CD4+ subsets, TCRB CDR3 length was moderately but significantly shorter in type 1 diabetes patients. Because cDNA rather than genomic DNA was sequenced, highly expressing activated cells could have been over-represented, although no difference in activation and CD3 levels was found between groups. Fewer insertions and more nucleotide deletions at VDJ recombination sites were observed in patients with type 1 diabetes, implying thymic rearrangement abnormalities. PCR might favor shorter templates, but patient and control samples were amplified and corrected together, so any skew would affect both groups equally. The naive, central memory and regulatory TCRB repertoires appeared to resemble one another more closely among patients than among healthy donors. Because small numbers of individuals were included in the HLA sub-analyses, any influence of HLA type on TCRB rearrangement was left unresolved.

As to this clone: Its specific antigen is unknown. No base qualities exist here, and no much larger clone lies one base off it.

The CDR3 sequence holds 13 residues, the cysteine and phenylalanine included. Only CDR3 DNA is held: 39 bases, read in frame from base 1. Deletion took 2 bases off V and 8 bases off J, with a span of 12 bases between the germline ends. In the germline V gene, CDR1 corresponds to ENHRY and CDR2 to SYGVKD. The High Capacity cDNA Reverse Transcription Kit was used to reverse transcribe all of the isolated RNA, meaning that expressed TCRB transcripts were what got sequenced. Deep immunoSEQ sequencing was applied to naive, central memory and regulatory T cell samples, giving an average of about 3.8 million total reads per sample. Sorted cells were lysed in RLT buffer, and RNA was extracted using DNase-treated RNeasy Micro or Mini kits according to cell number. Each cell subset was processed separately to prevent cross-contamination, with patient and healthy donor samples processed together. Using the immunoSEQ multiplex PCR, TCRB sequences were amplified from cDNA into 87-bp fragments spanning the CDR3 region. Sequencing of the amplicons was done on the Illumina HiSeq platform. On the authors' methods: PCR bias was computationally corrected using synthetic template baselines, reads within Hamming distance 2 were collapsed, and singletons that could not be merged were discarded. Reads were aligned against IMGT to assign V, D and J genes, CDR3 length and insertions or deletions at six rearrangement sites. Within each subset, clonotype counts were normalized to sorted cell number, after which true diversity and Gini coefficients were computed with the tcR R package. Repertoire sharing was quantified using the overlap coefficient calculated on TCRB nucleotide sequences. TCRdb retrieved this table from immuneACCESS and kept in-frame rearrangements only. Not all clones are present; in checked studies, unresolved V genes account for under half, and no reason is known for the remainder. The DNA was the basis for D and trimming; V, J and clone size are from that table. The sample table lists about 340,000 clones, roughly a tenth of them with a count of one. The ten largest clones add up to 1% of the sample.

A single peripheral blood draw of around 120 mL on average was collected from each donor into heparinised tubes. A BD FACSAria II and a panel including CD45RO, CCR7, CD25, CD127, CD95 and CD27 were used to sort naive, central memory, regulatory and stem cell-like memory CD4+ T cells. All sorted populations exceeded 98% purity. Right away, PBMCs were isolated by Lymphoprep density gradient centrifugation and were stained directly, with no culture step. So that batch effects would be minimized, each experiment stained and sorted samples in pairs, pairing one healthy donor with one patient. This sequence originates from a man aged 30 to 45 with type 1 diabetes. The specimen was central memory CD4+ T cells from blood. This chain joins TRBV10-3 to TRBJ1-2; the D gene cannot be resolved reliably. The DNA is TGTGCCATCAGTGAGGGCCGGGAATACGGCTACACCTTC. Its product reads: CAISEGREYGYTF.